A selection of T cell receptor beta chains follows, all from one sample in a study of OX40 agonist ivuxolimab in advanced cancers. Only in-frame clones appear in the TCRdb table, and some are missing; sequencing was by immunoSEQ multiplex PCR. In the table there are roughly 56,000 clones, 85% to 90% of which are singletons. The material sequenced was CD4+ or CD8+ T cells sorted from blood, taken in a trial of the OX40 agonist ivuxolimab. The source of these receptors is an adult with an advanced solid tumor such as melanoma, head and neck, liver or kidney cancer. The CDR3 runs from the conserved cysteine through the conserved F or W. The D gene is left open where the match is weak. The listing skips clone size in some rows; elsewhere it reads once, few, many or a size class.

size | J | D | V | CDR3 | DNA
. | TRBJ1-1 | TRBD1 | TRBV27 | CASGREGASIWTEAFF | TGTGCCAGCGGTCGGGAGGGGGCAAGTATATGGACTGAAGCTTTCTTT
. | TRBJ1-1 | . | TRBV6-1 | CASSTIGGVTEAFF | TGTGCCAGCAGTACTATAGGGGGAGTCACTGAAGCTTTCTTT
. | TRBJ2-6 | TRBD1 | TRBV29-1 | CSVDTGDSGANVLTF | TGCAGCGTGGACACAGGGGACTCTGGGGCCAACGTCCTGACTTTC
. | TRBJ2-5 | . | TRBV27 | CASSPAPWVKTQYF | TGTGCCAGCAGTCCGGCGCCCTGGGTGAAGACCCAGTACTTC
once | TRBJ2-5 | TRBD2 | TRBV18 | CASSPKSLAGTEETQYF | TGTGCCAGCTCACCAAAGTCCCTAGCGGGGACGGAAGAGACCCAGTACTTC
. | TRBJ2-7 | . | TRBV6-5 | CATVLGGTNYEQYF | TGTGCCACCGTCCTGGGGGGAACTAACTACGAGCAGTACTTC
. | TRBJ2-5 | . | TRBV21-1 | CASSKGDRPGTQYF | TGTGCCAGCAGCAAAGGTGACAGGCCCGGGACCCAGTACTTC
few | TRBJ1-4 | TRBD1 | TRBV29-1 | CSVSGTGDEKLFF | TGCAGCGTTTCCGGGACAGGGGATGAAAAACTGTTTTTT
. | TRBJ2-1 | TRBD2 | TRBV7-9 | CASSYSGGRNNEQFF | TGTGCCAGCAGCTATTCGGGGGGTAGAAACAATGAGCAGTTCTTC
. | TRBJ1-1 | TRBD1 | TRBV5-1 | CASGRQGYTEAFF | TGCGCCAGCGGACGACAGGGCTACACTGAAGCTTTCTTT
. | TRBJ1-6 | . | TRBV6-5 | CASSYSSYNSPLHF | TGTGCCAGCAGTTACAGCTCCTATAATTCACCCCTCCACTTT
. | TRBJ1-2 | . | TRBV7-8 | CASSLAYSDYGYTF | TGTGCCAGCAGCTTAGCGTACTCCGACTATGGCTACACCTTC
. | TRBJ1-3 | TRBD1 | TRBV13 | CASSLGFAGQASGNTIYF | TGTGCCAGCAGCTTAGGATTCGCAGGACAGGCCTCAGGAAACACCATATATTTT
. | TRBJ2-7 | . | TRBV29-1 | CSVEGAEYEQYF | TGCAGCGTTGAAGGTGCCGAATACGAGCAGTACTTC
. | TRBJ2-1 | TRBD2 | TRBV11-3 | CASSKGTSGGNEQFF | TGTGCCAGCAGCAAGGGGACTAGCGGAGGCAATGAGCAGTTCTTC
. | TRBJ2-5 | . | TRBV5-1 | CASSARQVGETQYF | TGCGCCAGCAGCGCCCGACAGGTAGGGGAGACCCAGTACTTC
. | TRBJ2-7 | . | TRBV10-1 | CASSEMGAGYEQYF | TGCGCCAGCAGTGAGATGGGGGCGGGCTACGAGCAGTACTTC
. | TRBJ2-5 | . | TRBV30 | CAWSVGISGQETQYF | TGTGCCTGGAGTGTAGGGATTTCAGGGCAAGAGACCCAGTACTTC
. | TRBJ1-5 | . | TRBV7-2 | CASTSYLSGPQHF | TGTGCCAGCACAAGTTACCTGTCTGGGCCCCAGCATTTT
. | TRBJ1-4 | . | TRBV5-1 | CASSSGGTNEKLFF | TGCGCCAGCAGCTCGGGGGGGACTAATGAAAAACTGTTTTTT
once | TRBJ1-1 | . | TRBV21-1 | CASSKGQGGLRPEAFF | TGTGCCAGCAGCAAAGGACAGGGCGGTCTCCGTCCTGAAGCTTTCTTT
. | TRBJ2-5 | TRBD2 | TRBV29-1 | CSVEGGAGSGRETQYF | TGCAGCGTTGAAGGAGGAGCGGGGTCCGGGAGGGAGACCCAGTACTTC
. | TRBJ2-5 | . | TRBV11-2 | CASSSLGEQETQYF | TGTGCCAGCAGCTCCCTCGGGGAGCAAGAGACCCAGTACTTC
few | TRBJ2-1 | . | TRBV21-1 | CASMGGCARNEQFF | TGTGCCAGCATGGGCGGATGTGCTAGGAATGAGCAGTTCTTC
. | TRBJ1-1 | TRBD1 | TRBV9 | CASSSLTGRAEAFF | TGTGCCAGCAGCTCTTTGACAGGGAGGGCTGAAGCTTTCTTT
. | TRBJ1-1 | TRBD1 | TRBV25-1 | CASSFGTGGTEAFF | TGTGCCAGCAGTTTCGGGACAGGGGGAACTGAAGCTTTCTTT
. | TRBJ1-2 | . | TRBV6-6 | CASSYSDTPNYGYTF | TGTGCCAGCAGTTACTCGGACACCCCTAACTATGGCTACACCTTC
. | TRBJ1-2 | . | TRBV5-1 | CTSSLQLDSGYTF | TGCACCAGCAGCTTGCAGTTGGATTCTGGCTACACCTTC
. | TRBJ1-5 | . | TRBV6-6 | CASSYFDQPQHF | TGTGCCAGCAGTTACTTTGATCAGCCCCAGCATTTT